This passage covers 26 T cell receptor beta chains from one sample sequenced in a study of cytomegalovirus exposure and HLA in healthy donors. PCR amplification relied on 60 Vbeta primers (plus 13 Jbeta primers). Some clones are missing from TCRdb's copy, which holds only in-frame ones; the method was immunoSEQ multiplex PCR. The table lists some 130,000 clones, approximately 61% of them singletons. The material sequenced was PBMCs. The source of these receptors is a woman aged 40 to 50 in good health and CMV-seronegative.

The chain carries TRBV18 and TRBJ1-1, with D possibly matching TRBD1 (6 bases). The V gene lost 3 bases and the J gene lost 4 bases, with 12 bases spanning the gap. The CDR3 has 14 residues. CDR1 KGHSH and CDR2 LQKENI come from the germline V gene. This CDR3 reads CASSPQQGATEAFF. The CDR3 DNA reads TGTGCCAGCTCACCCCAACAGGGAGCCACTGAAGCTTTCTTT.

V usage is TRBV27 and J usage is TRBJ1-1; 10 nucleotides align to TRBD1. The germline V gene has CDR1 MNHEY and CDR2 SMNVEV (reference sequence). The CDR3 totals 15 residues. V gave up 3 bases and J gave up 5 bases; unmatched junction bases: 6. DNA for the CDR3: TGTGCCAGCAGTTTTCTCGGGACAGGGGTAACTGAAGCTTTCTTT. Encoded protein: CASSFLGTGVTEAFF.

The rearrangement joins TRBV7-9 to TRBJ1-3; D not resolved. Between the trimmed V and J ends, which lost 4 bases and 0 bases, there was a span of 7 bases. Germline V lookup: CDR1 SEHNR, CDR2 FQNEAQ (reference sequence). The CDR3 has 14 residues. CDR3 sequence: CASSSSVSGNTIYF. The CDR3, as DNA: TGTGCCAGCAGCTCTTCGGTCTCTGGAAACACCATATATTTT.

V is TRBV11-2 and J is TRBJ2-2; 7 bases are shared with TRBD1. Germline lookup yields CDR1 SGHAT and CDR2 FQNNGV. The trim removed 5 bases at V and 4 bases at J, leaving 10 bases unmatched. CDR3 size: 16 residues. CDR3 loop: CASSRQGRVPTGELFF. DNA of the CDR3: TGTGCCAGCAGCCGACAGGGCCGGGTCCCCACCGGGGAGCTGTTTTTT.

The CDR3 loop is CASSRRFVAGEVFSYGYTF. DNA for the CDR3: TGTGCCAGCAGCCGCCGTTTCGTGGCAGGGGAAGTCTTTTCCTATGGCTACACCTTC. The V call is TRBV7-2, the J call TRBJ1-2, with TRBD1 as a possible D gene (6 bases). Germline CDR1 reads SGHTA; CDR2 reads FQGNSA. The germline V and J ends were trimmed by 5 bases and 4 bases, with 29 bases remaining between them. This CDR3 contains 19 residues.

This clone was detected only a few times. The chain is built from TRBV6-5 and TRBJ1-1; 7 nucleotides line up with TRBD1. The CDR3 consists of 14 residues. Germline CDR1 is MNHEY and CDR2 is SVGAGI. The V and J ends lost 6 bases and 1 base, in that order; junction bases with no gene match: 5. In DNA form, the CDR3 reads TGTGCCAGCAGAGCACAGGGGAAGAACACTGAAGCTTTCTTT. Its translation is CASRAQGKNTEAFF.

The CDR3 nucleotides are TGTGCCATCAGTACGGACAGGGCCTATGGCTACACCTTC. It specifies CAISTDRAYGYTF. The chain employs TRBV10-3 and TRBJ1-2, with TRBD1 identical over 8 bases. Germline values: CDR1 ENHRY, CDR2 SYGVKD. After removal of 5 bases from V and 4 bases from J, the junction contained 3 bases not matched to a gene. The CDR3 loop spans 13 amino acids.

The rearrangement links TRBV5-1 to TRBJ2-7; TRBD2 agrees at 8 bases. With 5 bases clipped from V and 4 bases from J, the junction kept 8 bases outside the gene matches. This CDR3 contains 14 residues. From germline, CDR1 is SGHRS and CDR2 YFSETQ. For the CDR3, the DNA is TGCGCCAGCAGACTGCGTAGCGGGGAATACGAGCAGTACTTC. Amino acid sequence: CASRLRSGEYEQYF.

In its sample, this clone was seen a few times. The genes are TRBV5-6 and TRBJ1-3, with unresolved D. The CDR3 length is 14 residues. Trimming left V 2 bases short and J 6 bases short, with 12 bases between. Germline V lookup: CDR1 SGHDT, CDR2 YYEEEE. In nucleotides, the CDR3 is TGTGCCAGCAGCTTCGAGGGAATCTTAAACACCATATATTTT. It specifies CASSFEGILNTIYF.

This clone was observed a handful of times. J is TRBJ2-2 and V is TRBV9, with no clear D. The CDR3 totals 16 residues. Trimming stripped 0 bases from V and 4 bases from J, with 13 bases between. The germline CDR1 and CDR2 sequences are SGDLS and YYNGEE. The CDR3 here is CASSVGASRSTGELFF. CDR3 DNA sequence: TGTGCCAGCAGCGTAGGAGCGTCTCGGAGCACCGGGGAGCTGTTTTTT.

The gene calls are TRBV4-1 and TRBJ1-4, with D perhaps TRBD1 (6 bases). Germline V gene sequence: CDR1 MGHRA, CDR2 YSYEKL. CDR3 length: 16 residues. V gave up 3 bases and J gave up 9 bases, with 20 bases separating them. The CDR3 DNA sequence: TGCGCCAGCAGCCAGGGTGTTGGGGCAGGGGAAAAAAAACTGTTTTTT. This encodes CASSQGVGAGEKKLFF.

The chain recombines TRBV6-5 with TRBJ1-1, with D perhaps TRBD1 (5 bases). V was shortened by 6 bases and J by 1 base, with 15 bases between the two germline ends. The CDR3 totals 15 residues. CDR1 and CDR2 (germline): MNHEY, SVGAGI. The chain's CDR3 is CASRSTRQRNTEAFF. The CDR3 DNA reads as TGTGCCAGCAGAAGTACTCGACAGAGGAACACTGAAGCTTTCTTT.

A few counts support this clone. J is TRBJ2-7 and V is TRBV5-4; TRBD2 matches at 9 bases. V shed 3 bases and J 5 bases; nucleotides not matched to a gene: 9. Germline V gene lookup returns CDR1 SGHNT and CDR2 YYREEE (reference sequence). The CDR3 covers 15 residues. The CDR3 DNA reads TGTGCCAGCAGCTCGGGGCTAGCGGGAAGGGACGAGCAGTACTTC. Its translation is CASSSGLAGRDEQYF. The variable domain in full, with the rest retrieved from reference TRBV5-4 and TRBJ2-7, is ETGVTQSPTHLIKTRGQQVTLRCSSQSGHNTVSWYQQALGQGPQFIFQYYREEENGRGNFPPRFSGLQFPNYSSELNVNALELDDSALYLCASSSGLAGRDEQYFGPGTRLTVT.

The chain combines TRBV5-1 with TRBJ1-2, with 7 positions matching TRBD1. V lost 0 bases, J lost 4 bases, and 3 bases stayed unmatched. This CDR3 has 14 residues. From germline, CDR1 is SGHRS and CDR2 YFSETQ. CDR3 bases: TGCGCCAGCAGCTTGGGACAGGGACTCTATGGCTACACCTTC. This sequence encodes CASSLGQGLYGYTF.

CDR3 loop: CASSLKGTGELFF. The CDR3, as DNA: TGTGCCAGCAGCTTAAAGGGGACCGGGGAGCTGTTTTTT. The chain is built from TRBV7-8 and TRBJ2-2; TRBD1 might be the D (5 bases). Trimming removed 2 bases from V and 5 bases from J, with 6 bases in between. The CDR3 totals 13 residues. CDR1 is SGHVS, CDR2 FQNEAQ, per germline.

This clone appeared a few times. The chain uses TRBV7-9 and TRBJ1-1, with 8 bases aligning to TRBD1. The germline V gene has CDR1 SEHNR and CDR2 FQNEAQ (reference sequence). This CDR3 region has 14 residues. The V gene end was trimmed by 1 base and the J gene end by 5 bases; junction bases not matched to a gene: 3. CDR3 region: CASSLGTGWTEAFF. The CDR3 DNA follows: TGTGCCAGCAGCTTAGGGACAGGGTGGACTGAAGCTTTCTTT.

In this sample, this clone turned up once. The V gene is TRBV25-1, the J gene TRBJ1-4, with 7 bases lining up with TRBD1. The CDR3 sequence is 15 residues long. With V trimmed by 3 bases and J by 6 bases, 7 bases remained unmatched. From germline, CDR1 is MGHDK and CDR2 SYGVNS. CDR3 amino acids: CASSDPGTVYEKLFF. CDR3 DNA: TGTGCCAGCAGTGATCCCGGGACAGTCTATGAAAAACTGTTTTTT.

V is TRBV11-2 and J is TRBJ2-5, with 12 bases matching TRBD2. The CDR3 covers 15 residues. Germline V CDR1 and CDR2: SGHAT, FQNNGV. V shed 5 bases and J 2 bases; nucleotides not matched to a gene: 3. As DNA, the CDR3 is TGTGCCAGCAGCCCTGGGACTAGCGGGCAAGAGACCCAGTACTTC. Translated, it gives CASSPGTSGQETQYF.

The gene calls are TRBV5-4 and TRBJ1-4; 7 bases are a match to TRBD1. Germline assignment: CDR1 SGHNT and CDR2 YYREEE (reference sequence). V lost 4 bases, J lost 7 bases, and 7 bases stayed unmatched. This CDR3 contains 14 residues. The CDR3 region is CASSPGTESEKLFF. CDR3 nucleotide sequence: TGTGCCAGCAGCCCCGGGACAGAGAGTGAAAAACTGTTTTTT.

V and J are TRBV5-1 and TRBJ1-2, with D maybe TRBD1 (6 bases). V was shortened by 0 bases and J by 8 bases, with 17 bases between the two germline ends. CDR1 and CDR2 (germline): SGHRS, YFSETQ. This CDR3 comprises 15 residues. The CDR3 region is CASSLDTGFRGGYTF. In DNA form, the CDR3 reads TGCGCCAGCAGCTTGGATACAGGGTTCAGAGGAGGCTACACCTTC.

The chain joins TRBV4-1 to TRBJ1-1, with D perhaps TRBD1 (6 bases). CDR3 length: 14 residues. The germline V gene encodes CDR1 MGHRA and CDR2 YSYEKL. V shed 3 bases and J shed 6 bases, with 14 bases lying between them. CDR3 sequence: CASSHLGQRAEAFF. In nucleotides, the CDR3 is TGCGCCAGCAGCCATCTTGGACAGCGTGCTGAAGCTTTCTTT.

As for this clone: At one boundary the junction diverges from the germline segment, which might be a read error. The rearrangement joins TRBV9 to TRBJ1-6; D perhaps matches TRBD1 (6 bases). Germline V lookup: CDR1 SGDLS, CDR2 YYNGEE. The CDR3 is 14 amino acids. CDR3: CVSSTRDKNSPLHF. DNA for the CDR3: TGTGTCAGCAGCACACGGGACAAGAATTCACCCCTCCACTTT.

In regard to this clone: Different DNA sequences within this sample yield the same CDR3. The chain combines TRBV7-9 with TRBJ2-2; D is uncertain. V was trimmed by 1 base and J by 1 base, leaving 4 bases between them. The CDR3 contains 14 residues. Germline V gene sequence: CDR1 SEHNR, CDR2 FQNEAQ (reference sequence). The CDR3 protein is CASSLGQNTGELFF. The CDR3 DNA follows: TGTGCCAGCAGCTTAGGTCAGAACACCGGGGAGCTGTTTTTT.

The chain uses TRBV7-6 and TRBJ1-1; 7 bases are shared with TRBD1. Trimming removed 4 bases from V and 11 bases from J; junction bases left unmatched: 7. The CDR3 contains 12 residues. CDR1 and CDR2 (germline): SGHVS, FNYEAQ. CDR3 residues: CASSSSTGRAFF. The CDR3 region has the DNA TGTGCCAGCAGCTCATCGACAGGGAGGGCTTTCTTT.

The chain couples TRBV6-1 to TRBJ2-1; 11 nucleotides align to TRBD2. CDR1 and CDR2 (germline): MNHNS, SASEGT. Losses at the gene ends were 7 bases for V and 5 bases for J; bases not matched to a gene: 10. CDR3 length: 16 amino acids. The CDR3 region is CASTDLAGGENNEQFF. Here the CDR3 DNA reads TGTGCCAGCACTGATTTAGCGGGGGGGGAGAACAATGAGCAGTTCTTC.

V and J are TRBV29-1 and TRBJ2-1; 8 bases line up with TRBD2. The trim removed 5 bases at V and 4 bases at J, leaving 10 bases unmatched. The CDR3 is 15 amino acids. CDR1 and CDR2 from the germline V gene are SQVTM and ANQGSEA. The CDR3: CSVPIAGRRYNEQFF. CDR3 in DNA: TGCAGCGTTCCTATAGCGGGGCGGCGATACAATGAGCAGTTCTTC.